These T cell receptor beta chains were read from a single sample in a study of shared clonotypes between healthy human individuals. Generated by immunoSEQ multiplex PCR, the TCRdb table keeps only in-frame clones and is missing some. The data hold hundreds of thousands of clones, with roughly 96% observed a single time. Sequencing was done on a sample of naive CD8+ T cells sorted from blood. The receptors stem from a woman aged 25 to 39 in good health. The CDR3 runs from the conserved cysteine through the conserved F or W. Each record gives: CDR3 protein, CDR3 DNA, J gene, D gene, clone size, V gene. D genes are given only for firm matches. Part of the rows lack a size; the others show once, few, many or a class for expanded clones.

CASSFSGTAAEQYF	TGTGCCAGCAGTTTCTCCGGGACGGCGGCAGAGCAGTACTTC	TRBJ2-7	NA	NA	TRBV28
CASSYSLLGTGKEQYF	TGTGCCAGCAGTTACTCCCTGCTTGGGACAGGGAAGGAGCAGTACTTC	TRBJ2-7	TRBD1	NA	TRBV6-6
CAWRPTGGHVETQYF	TGTGCCTGGAGACCGACAGGGGGCCATGTGGAGACCCAGTACTTC	TRBJ2-5	TRBD1	NA	TRBV30
CASRRQPFQYF	TGTGCCAGCAGAAGACAGCCCTTCCAGTATTTT	TRBJ2-3	NA	NA	TRBV6-8
CASSLVAGGMNEQFF	TGCGCCAGCAGCTTGGTGGCAGGGGGCATGAATGAGCAGTTCTTC	TRBJ2-1	TRBD1	NA	TRBV5-1
CATQQIGGSDTEAFF	TGTGCTACGCAGCAAATTGGAGGGTCCGACACTGAAGCTTTCTTT	TRBJ1-1	NA	NA	TRBV25-1
CASSQNHVRNTEAFF	TGCGCCAGCAGCCAAAACCACGTAAGGAACACTGAAGCTTTCTTT	TRBJ1-1	NA	NA	TRBV4-1
CASSSGTSGRNEQFF	TGTGCCAGCAGTTCCGGGACTAGCGGCCGTAATGAGCAGTTCTTC	TRBJ2-1	TRBD2	once	TRBV27
CASRGESRLPYNEQFF	TGTGCCAGCAGGGGGGAATCCCGTTTACCCTACAATGAGCAGTTCTTC	TRBJ2-1	NA	NA	TRBV2
CASTRGRYSGNTIYF	TGTGCCAGCACCCGCGGCCGCTACTCTGGAAACACCATATATTTT	TRBJ1-3	NA	NA	TRBV7-9